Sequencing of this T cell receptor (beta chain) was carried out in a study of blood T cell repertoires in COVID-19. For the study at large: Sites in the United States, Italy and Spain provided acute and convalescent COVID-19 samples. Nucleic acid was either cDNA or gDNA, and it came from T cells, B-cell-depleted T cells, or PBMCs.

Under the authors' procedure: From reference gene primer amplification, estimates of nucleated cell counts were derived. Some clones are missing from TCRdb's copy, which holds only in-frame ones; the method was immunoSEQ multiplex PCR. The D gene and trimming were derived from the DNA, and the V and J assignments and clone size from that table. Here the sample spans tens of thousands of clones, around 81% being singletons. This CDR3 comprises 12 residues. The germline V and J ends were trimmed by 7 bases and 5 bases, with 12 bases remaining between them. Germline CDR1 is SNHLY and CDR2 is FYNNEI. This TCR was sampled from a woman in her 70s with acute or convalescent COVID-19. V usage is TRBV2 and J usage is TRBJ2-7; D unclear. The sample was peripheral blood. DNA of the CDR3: TGTGCCAGCACACCCTATCGCAACGAGCAGTACTTC. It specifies CASTPYRNEQYF.